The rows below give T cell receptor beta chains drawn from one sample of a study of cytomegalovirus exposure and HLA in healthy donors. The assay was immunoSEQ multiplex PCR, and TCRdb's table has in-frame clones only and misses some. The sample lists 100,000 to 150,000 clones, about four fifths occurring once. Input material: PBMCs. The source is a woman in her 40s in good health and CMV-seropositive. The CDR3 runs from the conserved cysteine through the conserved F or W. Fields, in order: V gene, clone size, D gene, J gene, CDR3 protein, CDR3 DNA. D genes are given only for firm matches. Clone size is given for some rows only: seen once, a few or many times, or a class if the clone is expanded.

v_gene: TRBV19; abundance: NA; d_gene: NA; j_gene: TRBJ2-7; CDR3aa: CASSAGLIYEQYF; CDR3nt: TGTGCCAGTAGTGCGGGACTTATTTACGAGCAGTACTTC
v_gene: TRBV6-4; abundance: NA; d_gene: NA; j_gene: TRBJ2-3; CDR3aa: CASSAGTTDTQYF; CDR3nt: TGTGCCAGCAGCGCCGGGACAACAGATACGCAGTATTTT
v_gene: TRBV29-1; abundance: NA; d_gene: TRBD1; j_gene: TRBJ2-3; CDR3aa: CSVEQGQGVTDTQYF; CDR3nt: TGCAGCGTTGAACAGGGACAGGGGGTAACAGATACGCAGTATTTT
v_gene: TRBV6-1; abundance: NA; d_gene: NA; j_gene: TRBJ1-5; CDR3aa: CASRDTLGNQPQHF; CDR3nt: TGTGCCAGCAGAGACACTCTCGGCAATCAGCCCCAGCATTTT
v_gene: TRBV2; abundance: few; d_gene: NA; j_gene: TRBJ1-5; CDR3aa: CASNRQRSNQPQHF; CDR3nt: TGTGCCAGCAATAGACAGAGGAGCAATCAGCCCCAGCATTTT
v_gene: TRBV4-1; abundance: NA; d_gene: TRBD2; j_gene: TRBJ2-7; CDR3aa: CASSHLLTGGGYEQYF; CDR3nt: TGCGCCAGCAGCCACCTTCTCACTGGGGGGGGCTACGAGCAGTACTTC
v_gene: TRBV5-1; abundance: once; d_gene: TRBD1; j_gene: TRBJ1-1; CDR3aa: CATSARGGRGSTEAFF; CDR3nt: TGCGCCACCTCAGCACGAGGGGGCAGAGGGAGCACTGAAGCTTTCTTT
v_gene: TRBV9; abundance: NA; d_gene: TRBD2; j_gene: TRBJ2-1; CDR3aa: CASSPSGPLGEQFF; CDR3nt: TGTGCCAGCAGCCCTAGCGGGCCCTTGGGTGAGCAGTTCTTC
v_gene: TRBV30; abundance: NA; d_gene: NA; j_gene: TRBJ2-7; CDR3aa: CAWSASGVGKQYF; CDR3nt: TGTGCCTGGAGTGCCTCAGGGGTCGGGAAGCAGTACTTC
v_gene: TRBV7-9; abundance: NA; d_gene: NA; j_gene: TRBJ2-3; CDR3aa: CASSPTRGGSTDTQYF; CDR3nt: TGTGCCAGCAGCCCCACGAGGGGGGGTAGCACAGATACGCAGTATTTT
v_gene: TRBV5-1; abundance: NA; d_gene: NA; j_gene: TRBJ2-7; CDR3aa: CASSQGSRGEQYF; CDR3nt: TGCGCCAGCAGCCAGGGATCCAGGGGCGAGCAGTACTTC
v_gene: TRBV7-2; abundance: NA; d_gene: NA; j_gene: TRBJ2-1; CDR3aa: CASSPGGSPYNEQFF; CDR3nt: TGTGCCAGCAGCCCGGGGGGCTCGCCCTACAATGAGCAGTTCTTC
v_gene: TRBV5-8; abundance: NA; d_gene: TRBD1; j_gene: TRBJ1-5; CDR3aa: CASSSPQGALGQPQHF; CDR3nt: TGTGCCAGCAGCTCCCCACAGGGGGCGCTTGGACAGCCCCAGCATTTT
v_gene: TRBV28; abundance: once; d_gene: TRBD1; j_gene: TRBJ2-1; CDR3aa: CASSIPGQGYNEQFF; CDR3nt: TGTGCCAGCAGTATCCCGGGACAGGGCTACAATGAGCAGTTCTTC
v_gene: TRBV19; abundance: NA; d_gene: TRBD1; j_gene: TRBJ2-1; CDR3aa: CASSSETGKTYNEQFF; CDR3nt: TGTGCCAGTAGCTCAGAGACAGGGAAGACCTACAATGAGCAGTTCTTC
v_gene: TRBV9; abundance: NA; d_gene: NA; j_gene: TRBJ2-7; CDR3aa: CASSVGATTYEQYF; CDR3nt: TGTGCCAGCAGCGTAGGGGCCACCACCTACGAGCAGTACTTC
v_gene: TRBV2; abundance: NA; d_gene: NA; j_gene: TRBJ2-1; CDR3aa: CASSERGRGAYNEQFF; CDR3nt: TGTGCCAGCAGTGAACGGGGGAGAGGAGCCTACAATGAGCAGTTCTTC
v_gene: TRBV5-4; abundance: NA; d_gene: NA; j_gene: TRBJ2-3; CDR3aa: CASSRGGTITDTQYF; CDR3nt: TGTGCCAGCAGCCGGGGCGGGACGATCACAGATACGCAGTATTTT
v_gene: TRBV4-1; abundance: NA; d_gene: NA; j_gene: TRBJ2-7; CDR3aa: CASSRGTYTYEQYF; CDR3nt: TGCGCCAGCAGCCGCGGGACTTATACCTACGAGCAGTACTTC
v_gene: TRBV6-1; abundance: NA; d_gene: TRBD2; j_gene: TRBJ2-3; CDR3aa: CASSEGAGGGTDTQYF; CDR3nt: TGTGCCAGCAGTGAGGGGGCGGGAGGTGGCACAGATACGCAGTATTTT
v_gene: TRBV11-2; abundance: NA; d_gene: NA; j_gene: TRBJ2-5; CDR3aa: CASSLVLGEETQYF; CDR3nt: TGTGCCAGCAGCTTAGTTCTCGGTGAAGAGACCCAGTACTTC
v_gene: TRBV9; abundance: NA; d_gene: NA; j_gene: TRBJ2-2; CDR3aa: CASSVVVKGSPGELFF; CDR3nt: TGTGCCAGCAGCGTAGTGGTTAAGGGGTCTCCCGGGGAGCTGTTTTTT
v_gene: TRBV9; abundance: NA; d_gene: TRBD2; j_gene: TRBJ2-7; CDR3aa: CASSTSGSASYEQYF; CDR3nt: TGTGCCAGCAGCACAAGCGGGAGCGCTTCCTACGAGCAGTACTTC
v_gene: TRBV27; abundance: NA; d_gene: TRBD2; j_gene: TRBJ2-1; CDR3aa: CASSFSAGAHSYNEQFF; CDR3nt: TGTGCCAGCAGTTTTTCGGCGGGAGCTCACTCCTACAATGAGCAGTTCTTC
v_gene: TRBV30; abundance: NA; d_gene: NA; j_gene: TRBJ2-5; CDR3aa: CASQGGGTQYF; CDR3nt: TGTGCCTCTCAGGGGGGTGGGACCCAGTACTTC
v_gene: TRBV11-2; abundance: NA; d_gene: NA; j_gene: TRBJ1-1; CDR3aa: CASSYGQRNTEAFF; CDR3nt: TGTGCCAGCAGCTACGGACAGAGAAACACTGAAGCTTTCTTT
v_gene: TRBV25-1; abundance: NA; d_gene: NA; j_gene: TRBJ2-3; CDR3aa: CASSKGGTQYF; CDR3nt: TGTGCCAGCAGCAAGGGAGGTACGCAGTATTTT
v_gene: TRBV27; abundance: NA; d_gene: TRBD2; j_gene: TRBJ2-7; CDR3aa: CASSLYGTSGNEQYF; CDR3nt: TGTGCCAGCAGTTTATACGGGACTAGCGGCAACGAGCAGTACTTC
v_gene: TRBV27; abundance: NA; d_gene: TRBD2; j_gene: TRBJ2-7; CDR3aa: CASSLWAGGHYEQYF; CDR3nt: TGTGCCAGCAGTTTATGGGCGGGAGGGCACTACGAGCAGTACTTC
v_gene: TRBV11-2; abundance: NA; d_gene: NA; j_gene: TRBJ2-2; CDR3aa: CASSLDITVSGTGELFF; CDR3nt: TGTGCCAGCAGCTTAGATATCACGGTCTCCGGCACCGGGGAGCTGTTTTTT
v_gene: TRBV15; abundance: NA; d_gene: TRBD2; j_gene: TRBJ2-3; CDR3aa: CATSRVLAGLGGQYF; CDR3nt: TGTGCCACCAGCAGAGTACTAGCGGGGCTAGGGGGGCAGTATTTT
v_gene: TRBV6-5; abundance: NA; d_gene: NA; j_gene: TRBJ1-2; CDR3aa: CASVDRANYGYTF; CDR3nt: TGTGCCAGCGTGGACAGAGCTAACTATGGCTACACCTTC
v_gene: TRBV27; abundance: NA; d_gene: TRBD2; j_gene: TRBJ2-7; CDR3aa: CASSLREAGGGEQYF; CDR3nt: TGTGCCAGCAGTTTACGAGAAGCGGGAGGAGGAGAGCAGTACTTC
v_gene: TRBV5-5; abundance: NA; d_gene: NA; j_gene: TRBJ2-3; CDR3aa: CASSLTVPRTDTQYF; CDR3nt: TGTGCCAGCAGCCTAACGGTTCCCCGCACAGATACGCAGTATTTT
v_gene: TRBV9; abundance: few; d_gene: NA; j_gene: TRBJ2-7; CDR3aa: CASSAGLTSYEQYF; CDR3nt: TGTGCCAGCAGCGCCGGACTGACTTCCTACGAGCAGTACTTC
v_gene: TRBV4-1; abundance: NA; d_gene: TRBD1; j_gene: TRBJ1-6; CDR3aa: CASSQTPGQGNSPLHF; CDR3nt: TGCGCCAGCAGCCAAACCCCGGGACAGGGTAATTCACCCCTCCACTTT
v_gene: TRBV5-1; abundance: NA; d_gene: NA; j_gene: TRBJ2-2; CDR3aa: CASSLEVETGELFF; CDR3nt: TGCGCCAGCAGCTTGGAAGTAGAAACCGGGGAGCTGTTTTTT
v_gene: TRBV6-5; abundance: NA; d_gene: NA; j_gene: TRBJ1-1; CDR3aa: CASRPSGQPTEAFF; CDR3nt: TGTGCCAGCAGACCTAGCGGACAACCCACTGAAGCTTTCTTT
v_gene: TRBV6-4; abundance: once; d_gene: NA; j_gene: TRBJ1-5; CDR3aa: CATTDCYFCGPQHF; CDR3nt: NA
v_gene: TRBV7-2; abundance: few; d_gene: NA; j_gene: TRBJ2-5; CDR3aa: CASTLTRETQYF; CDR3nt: TGTGCCAGCACCCTTACCAGGGAGACCCAGTACTTC
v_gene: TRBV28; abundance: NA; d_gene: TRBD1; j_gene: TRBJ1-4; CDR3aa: CASRRTGTGEEKLFF; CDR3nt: TGTGCCAGCAGGCGTACCGGGACAGGGGAGGAAAAACTGTTTTTT
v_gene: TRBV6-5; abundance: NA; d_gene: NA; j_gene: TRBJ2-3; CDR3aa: CASSYSGVDTQYF; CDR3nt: TGTGCCAGCAGTTACAGCGGCGTGGATACGCAGTATTTT
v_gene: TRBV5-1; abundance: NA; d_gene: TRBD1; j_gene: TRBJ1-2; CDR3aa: CASSPRDRHGYTF; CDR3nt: TGCGCCAGCAGCCCTCGGGACAGACATGGCTACACCTTC
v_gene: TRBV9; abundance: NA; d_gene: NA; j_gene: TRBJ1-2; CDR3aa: CASSVGGSTNYGYTF; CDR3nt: TGTGCCAGCAGCGTGGGGGGGAGTACTAACTATGGCTACACCTTC
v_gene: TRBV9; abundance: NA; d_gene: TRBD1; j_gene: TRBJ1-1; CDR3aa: CASSVGTGGNTEAFF; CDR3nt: TGTGCCAGCAGCGTAGGTACAGGGGGGAACACTGAAGCTTTCTTT
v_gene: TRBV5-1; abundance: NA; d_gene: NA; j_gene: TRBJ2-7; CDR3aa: CASSLDRDEQYF; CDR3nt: TGCGCCAGCAGCTTGGACAGGGACGAGCAGTACTTC
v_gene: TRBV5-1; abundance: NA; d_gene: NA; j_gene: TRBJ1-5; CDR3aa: CASSPGISNQPQHF; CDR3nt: TGCGCCAGCAGCCCAGGGATAAGCAATCAGCCCCAGCATTTT
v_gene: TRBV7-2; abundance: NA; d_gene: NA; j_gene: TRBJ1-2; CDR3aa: CASSSGRNYGYTF; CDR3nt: TGTGCCAGCAGTTCGGGGAGAAACTATGGCTACACCTTC
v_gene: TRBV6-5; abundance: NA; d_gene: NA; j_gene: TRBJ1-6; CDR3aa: CASMAGRNSPLHF; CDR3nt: TGTGCCAGCATGGCAGGGCGAAATTCACCCCTCCACTTT
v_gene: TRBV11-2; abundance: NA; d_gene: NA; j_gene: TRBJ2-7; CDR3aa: CASSTESGYEQYF; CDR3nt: TGTGCCAGCAGCACTGAATCGGGCTACGAGCAGTACTTC
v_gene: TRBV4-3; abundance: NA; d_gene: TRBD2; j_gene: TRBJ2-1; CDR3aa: CASSQELAAKTYNEQFF; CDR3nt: TGCGCCAGCAGCCAGGAACTAGCGGCCAAGACCTACAATGAGCAGTTCTTC
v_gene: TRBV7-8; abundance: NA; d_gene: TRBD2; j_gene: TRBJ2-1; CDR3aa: CASIPQAGGSGFNEQFF; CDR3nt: TGTGCCAGCATCCCCCAGGCGGGCGGGAGTGGGTTCAATGAGCAGTTCTTC
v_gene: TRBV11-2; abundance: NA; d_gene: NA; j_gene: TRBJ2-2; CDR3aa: CASSANRDYAGELFF; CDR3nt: TGTGCCAGCAGCGCTAACAGGGACTACGCCGGGGAGCTGTTTTTT
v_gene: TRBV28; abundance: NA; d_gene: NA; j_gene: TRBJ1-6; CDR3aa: CASSTLGHSNSPLHF; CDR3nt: TGTGCCAGCAGTACATTGGGTCACAGTAATTCACCCCTCCACTTT
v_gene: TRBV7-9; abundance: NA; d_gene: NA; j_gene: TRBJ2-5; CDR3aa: CASSPDYHLGGETQYF; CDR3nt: TGTGCCAGCAGTCCGGACTACCATTTGGGGGGAGAGACCCAGTACTTC